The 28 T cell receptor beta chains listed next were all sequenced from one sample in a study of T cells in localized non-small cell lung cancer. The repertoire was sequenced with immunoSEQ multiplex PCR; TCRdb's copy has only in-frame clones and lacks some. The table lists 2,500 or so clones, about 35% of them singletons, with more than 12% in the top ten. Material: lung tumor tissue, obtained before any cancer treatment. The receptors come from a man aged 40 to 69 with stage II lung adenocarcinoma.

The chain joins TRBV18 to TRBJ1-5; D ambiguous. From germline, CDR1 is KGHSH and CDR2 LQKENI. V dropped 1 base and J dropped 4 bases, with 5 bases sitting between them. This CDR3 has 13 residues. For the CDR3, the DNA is TGTGCCAGCTCACCACGCGGGAATCAGCCCCAGCATTTT. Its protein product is CASSPRGNQPQHF.

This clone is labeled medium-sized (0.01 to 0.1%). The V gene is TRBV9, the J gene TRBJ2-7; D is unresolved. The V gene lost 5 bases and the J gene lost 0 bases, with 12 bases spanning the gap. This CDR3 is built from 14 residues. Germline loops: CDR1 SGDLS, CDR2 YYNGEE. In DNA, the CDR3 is TGTGCCAGCAGTGAGTCGGCCGCCTCCTACGAGCAGTACTTC. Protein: CASSESAASYEQYF.

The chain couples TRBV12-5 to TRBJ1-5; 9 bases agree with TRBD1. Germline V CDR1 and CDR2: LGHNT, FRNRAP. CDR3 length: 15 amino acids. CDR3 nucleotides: TGTGCCAGCCGCCGTGGGACAGGGATTTTCCAGCCCCAGCATTTT. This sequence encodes CASRRGTGIFQPQHF. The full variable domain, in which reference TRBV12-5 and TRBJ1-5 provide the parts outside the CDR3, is DARVTQTPRHKVTEMGQEVTMRCQPILGHNTVFWYRQTMMQGLELLAYFRNRAPLDDSGMPKDRFSAEMPDATLATLKIQPSEPRDSAVYFCASRRGTGIFQPQHFGDGTRLSIL.

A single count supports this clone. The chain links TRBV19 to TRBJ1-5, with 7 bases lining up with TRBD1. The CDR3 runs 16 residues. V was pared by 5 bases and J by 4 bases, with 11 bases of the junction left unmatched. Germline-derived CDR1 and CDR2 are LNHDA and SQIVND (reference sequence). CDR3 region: CASSSPTGPSNQPQHF. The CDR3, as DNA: TGTGCCAGTAGTTCCCCGACAGGGCCGTCGAATCAGCCCCAGCATTTT.

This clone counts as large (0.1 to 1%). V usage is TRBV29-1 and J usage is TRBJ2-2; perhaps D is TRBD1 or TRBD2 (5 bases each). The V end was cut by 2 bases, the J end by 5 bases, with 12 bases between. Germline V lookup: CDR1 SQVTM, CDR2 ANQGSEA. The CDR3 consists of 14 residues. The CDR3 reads CSVEMVRGTGELFF. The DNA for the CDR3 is TGCAGCGTTGAAATGGTGAGGGGAACCGGGGAGCTGTTTTTT.

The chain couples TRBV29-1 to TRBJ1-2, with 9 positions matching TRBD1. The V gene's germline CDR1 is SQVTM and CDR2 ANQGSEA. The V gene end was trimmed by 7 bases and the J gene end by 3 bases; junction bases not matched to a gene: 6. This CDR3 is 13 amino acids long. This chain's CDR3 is CSARTGEYYGYTF. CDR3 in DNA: TGCAGCGCGAGGACAGGGGAGTACTATGGCTACACCTTC.

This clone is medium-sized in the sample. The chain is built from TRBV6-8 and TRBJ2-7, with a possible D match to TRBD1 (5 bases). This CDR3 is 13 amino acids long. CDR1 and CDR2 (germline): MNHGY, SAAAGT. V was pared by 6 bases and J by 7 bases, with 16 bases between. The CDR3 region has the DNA TGTGCCAGCAGGCCACCAGACAGAGAAGAGCAGTACTTC. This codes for CASRPPDREEQYF.

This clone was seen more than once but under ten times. In DNA form, the CDR3 reads TGTGCCTGGAGTGTACTTCAGGGGGAATCACCCCTCCACTTT. It yields the protein CAWSVLQGESPLHF. The V and J genes are TRBV30 and TRBJ1-6, with 7 bases fitting TRBD1. Looked up from germline, CDR1 is GTSNPN and CDR2 is SVGIG (reference sequence). With 0 bases clipped from V and 10 bases from J, the junction kept 6 bases outside the gene matches. This CDR3 is built from 14 residues.

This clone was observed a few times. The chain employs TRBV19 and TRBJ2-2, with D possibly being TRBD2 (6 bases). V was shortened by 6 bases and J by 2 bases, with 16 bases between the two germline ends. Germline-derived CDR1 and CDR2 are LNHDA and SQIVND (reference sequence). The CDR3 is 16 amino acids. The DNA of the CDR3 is TGTGCCAGTAGGAAACCTGGGGAGGTAAACACCGGGGAGCTGTTTTTT. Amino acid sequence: CASRKPGEVNTGELFF. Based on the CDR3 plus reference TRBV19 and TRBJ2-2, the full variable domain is DGGITQSPKYLFRKEGQNVTLSCEQNLNHDAMYWYRQDPGQGLRLIYYSQIVNDFQKGDIAEGYSVSREKKESFPLTVTSAQKNPTAFYLCASRKPGEVNTGELFFGEGSRLTVL.

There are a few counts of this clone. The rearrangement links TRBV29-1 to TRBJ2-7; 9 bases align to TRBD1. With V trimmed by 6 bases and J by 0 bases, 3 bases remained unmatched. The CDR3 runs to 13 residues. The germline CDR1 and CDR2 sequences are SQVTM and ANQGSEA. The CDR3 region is CSVRDRDSYEQYF. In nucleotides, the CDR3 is TGCAGCGTCAGGGACAGGGACTCCTACGAGCAGTACTTC.

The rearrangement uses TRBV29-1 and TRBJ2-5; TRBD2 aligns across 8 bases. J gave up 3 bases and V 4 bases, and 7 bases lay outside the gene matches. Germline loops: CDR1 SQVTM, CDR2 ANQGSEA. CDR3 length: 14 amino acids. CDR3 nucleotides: TGCAGCGTTGCAGCGGGGGAGGCGGAAGAGACCCAGTACTTC. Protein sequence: CSVAAGEAEETQYF.

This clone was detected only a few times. CDR3 sequence (DNA): TGTGCCACCAGCAGAGAACAGGGGGTAGCTGAAGCTTTCTTT. Protein product: CATSREQGVAEAFF. This chain connects TRBV15 to TRBJ1-1; 8 bases agree with TRBD1. CDR3 size: 14 residues. Germline CDR1 reads LNHNV; CDR2 reads YYDKDF (reference sequence). V lost 0 bases and J lost 6; bases outside the gene matches: 3. The full variable domain, in which reference TRBV15 and TRBJ1-1 provide the parts outside the CDR3, is DAMVIQNPRYQVTQFGKPVTLSCSQTLNHNVMYWYQQKSSQAPKLLFHYYDKDFNNEADTPDNFQSRRPNTSFCFLDIRSPGLGDTAMYLCATSREQGVAEAFFGQGTRLTVV.

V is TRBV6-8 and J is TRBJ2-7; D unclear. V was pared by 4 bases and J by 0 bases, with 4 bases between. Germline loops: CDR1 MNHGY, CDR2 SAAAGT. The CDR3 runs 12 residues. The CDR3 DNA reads TGTGCCAGCAGTTTGTTCTCCTACGAGCAGTACTTC. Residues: CASSLFSYEQYF.

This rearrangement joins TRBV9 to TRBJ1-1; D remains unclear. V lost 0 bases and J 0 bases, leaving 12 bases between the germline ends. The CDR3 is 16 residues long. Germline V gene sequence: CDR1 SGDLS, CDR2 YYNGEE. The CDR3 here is CASSVGASDMNTEAFF. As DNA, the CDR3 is TGTGCCAGCAGCGTAGGTGCATCCGACATGAACACTGAAGCTTTCTTT.

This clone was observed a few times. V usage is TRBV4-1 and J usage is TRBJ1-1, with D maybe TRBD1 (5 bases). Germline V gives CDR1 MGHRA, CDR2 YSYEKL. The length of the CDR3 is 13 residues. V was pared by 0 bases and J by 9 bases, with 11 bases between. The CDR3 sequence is CASSQDGRVKAFF. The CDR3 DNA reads TGCGCCAGCAGCCAAGATGGCAGGGTCAAAGCTTTCTTT.

The CDR3 region is CSIAGGSDEQYF. CDR3 DNA: TGCAGCATTGCAGGGGGCTCTGACGAGCAGTACTTC. The chain employs TRBV29-1 and TRBJ2-7, with 8 bases lining up with TRBD1. The CDR3 is 12 amino acids. V gave up 8 bases and J gave up 5 bases; unmatched junction bases: 8. The germline CDR1 and CDR2 sequences are SQVTM and ANQGSEA.

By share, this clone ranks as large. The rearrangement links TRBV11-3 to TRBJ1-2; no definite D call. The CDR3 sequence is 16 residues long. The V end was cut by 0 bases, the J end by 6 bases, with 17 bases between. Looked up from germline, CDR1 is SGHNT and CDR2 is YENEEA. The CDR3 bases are TGTGCCAGCAGCTTAGAATTGGGTGGAAGCGCAGATGGCTACACCTTC. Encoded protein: CASSLELGGSADGYTF.

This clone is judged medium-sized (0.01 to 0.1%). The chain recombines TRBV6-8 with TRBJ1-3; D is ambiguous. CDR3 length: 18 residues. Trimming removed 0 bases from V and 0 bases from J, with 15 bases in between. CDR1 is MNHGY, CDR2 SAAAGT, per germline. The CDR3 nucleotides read TGTGCCAGCAGTTACTCGACTACTAGATTATTCTCTGGAAACACCATATATTTT. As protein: CASSYSTTRLFSGNTIYF.

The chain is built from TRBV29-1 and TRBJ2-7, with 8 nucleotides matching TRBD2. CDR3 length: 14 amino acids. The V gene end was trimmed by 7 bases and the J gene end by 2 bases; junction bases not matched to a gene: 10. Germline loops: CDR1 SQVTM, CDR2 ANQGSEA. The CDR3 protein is CSAGEAGDTYEQYF. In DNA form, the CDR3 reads TGCAGCGCCGGGGAAGCGGGGGATACCTACGAGCAGTACTTC.

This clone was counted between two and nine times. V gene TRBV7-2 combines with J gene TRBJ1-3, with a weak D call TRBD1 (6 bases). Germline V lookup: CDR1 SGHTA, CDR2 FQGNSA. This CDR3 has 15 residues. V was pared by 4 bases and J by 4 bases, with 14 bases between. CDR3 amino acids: CASSSHQGTGNTIYF. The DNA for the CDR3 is TGTGCCAGCAGCTCCCACCAGGGGACAGGAAACACCATATATTTT. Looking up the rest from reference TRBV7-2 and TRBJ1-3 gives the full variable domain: GAGVSQSPSNKVTEKGKDVELRCDPISGHTALYWYRQSLGQGLEFLIYFQGNSAPDKSGLPSDRFSAERTGGSVSTLTIQRTQQEDSAVYLCASSSHQGTGNTIYFGEGSWLTVV.

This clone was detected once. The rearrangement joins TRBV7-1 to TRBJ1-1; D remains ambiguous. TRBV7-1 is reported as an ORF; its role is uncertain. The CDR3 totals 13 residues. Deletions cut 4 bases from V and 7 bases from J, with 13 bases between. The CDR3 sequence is CASSLSPLSEAFF. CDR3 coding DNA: TGTGCCAGCAGCTTATCACCCTTAAGTGAAGCTTTCTTT.

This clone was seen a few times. The CDR3 region is CASSLEVELTGAFF. The CDR3, as DNA: TGTGCCAGCAGCTTAGAAGTAGAGCTGACAGGAGCTTTCTTT. The chain carries TRBV11-3 and TRBJ1-1, with a weak D call TRBD1 (6 bases). With 0 bases removed from V and 10 bases from J, the gap between germline ends came to 15 bases. This CDR3 is 14 amino acids long. Germline assignment: CDR1 SGHNT and CDR2 YENEEA.

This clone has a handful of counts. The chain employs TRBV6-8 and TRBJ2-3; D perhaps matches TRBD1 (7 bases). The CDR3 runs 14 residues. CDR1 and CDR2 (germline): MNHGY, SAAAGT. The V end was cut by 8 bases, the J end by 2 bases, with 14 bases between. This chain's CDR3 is CASSRDSNTDTQYF. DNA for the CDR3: TGTGCCAGCTCGCGGGACAGTAACACAGATACGCAGTATTTT.

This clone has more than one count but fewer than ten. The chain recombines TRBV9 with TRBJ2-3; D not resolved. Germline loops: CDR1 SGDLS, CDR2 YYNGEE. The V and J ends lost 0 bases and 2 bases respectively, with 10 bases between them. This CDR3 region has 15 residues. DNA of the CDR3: TGTGCCAGCAGCGTAGAAACAGACAACACAGATACGCAGTATTTT. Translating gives CASSVETDNTDTQYF.

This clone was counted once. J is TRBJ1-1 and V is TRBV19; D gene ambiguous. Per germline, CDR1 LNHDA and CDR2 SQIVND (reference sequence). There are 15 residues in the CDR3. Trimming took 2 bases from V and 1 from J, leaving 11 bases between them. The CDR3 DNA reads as TGTGCCAGTAGTATACGACTCGGGAGGAACACTGAAGCTTTCTTT. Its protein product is CASSIRLGRNTEAFF.

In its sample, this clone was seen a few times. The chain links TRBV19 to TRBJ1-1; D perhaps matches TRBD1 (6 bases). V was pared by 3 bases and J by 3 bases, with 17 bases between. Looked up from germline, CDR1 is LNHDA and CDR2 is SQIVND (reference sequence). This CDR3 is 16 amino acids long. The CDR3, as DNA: TGTGCCAGTAGTATCCGGGGGGCGCATAGGTACACTGAAGCTTTCTTT. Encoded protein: CASSIRGAHRYTEAFF.

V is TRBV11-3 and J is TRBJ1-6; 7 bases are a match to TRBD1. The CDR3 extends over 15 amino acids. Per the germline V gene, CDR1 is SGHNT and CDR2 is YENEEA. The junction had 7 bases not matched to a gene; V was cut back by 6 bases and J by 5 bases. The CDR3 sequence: CASRTGDGNNSPLHF. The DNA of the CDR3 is TGTGCCAGCAGAACAGGGGACGGCAATAATTCACCCCTCCACTTT.

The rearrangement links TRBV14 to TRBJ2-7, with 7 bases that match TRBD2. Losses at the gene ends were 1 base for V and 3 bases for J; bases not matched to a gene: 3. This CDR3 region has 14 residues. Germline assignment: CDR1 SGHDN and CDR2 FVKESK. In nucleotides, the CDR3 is TGTGCCAGCAGCCAAGGGACTAGGGGCTACGAGCAGTACTTC. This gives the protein CASSQGTRGYEQYF.